This passage covers 8 T cell receptor beta chains from one sample sequenced in a study of T cells after yellow fever vaccination. TCRdb used MiXCR to reprocess the 5' RACE reads, holding one entry per CDR3 protein. The sample contains around 340,000 distinct CDR3 sequences, over 8% of which appear only once. The sequences come from PBMCs, collected on the day of the first yellow fever vaccination. The origin of the receptors is a man between 18 and 29 years old who received the YFV17D yellow fever vaccine.

This clonotype was found a few times. The chain couples TRBV7-8 to TRBJ1-2; no clear D gene. The germline CDR1 and CDR2 sequences are SGHVS and FQNEAQ. This CDR3 has 13 residues. Trimming took off 0 bases at V and 5 bases at J, with 7 bases between the two ends. CDR3 DNA: TGTGCCAGCAGCTTAGCCAGACCTTATGGCTACACCTTC. Translated, it gives CASSLARPYGYTF.

This chain connects TRBV20-1 to TRBJ2-7, with D maybe TRBD2 (6 bases). CDR1 DFQATT and CDR2 SNEGSKA come from the germline V gene (reference sequence). Deletions cut 3 bases from V and 0 bases from J, with 18 bases between. This CDR3 is built from 16 residues. This chain's CDR3 is CSASPGLPSNSYEQYF. The CDR3 bases are TGCAGTGCTAGTCCGGGACTCCCATCCAACTCCTACGAGCAGTACTTC.

The V and J genes are TRBV20-1 and TRBJ2-3; 8 bases are a match to TRBD2. The CDR3 covers 14 residues. In germline, CDR1 is DFQATT, CDR2 SNEGSKA (reference sequence). V gave up 7 bases and J gave up 1 base; unmatched junction bases: 7. DNA for the CDR3: TGCAGTGTAGGGGCGGGGGGACGCACAGATACGCAGTATTTT. Amino acids: CSVGAGGRTDTQYF.

This clonotype was recorded at least ten times. The chain links TRBV6-5 to TRBJ2-1, with 8 positions matching TRBD2. The length of the CDR3 is 15 residues. Trimming took 6 bases from V and 4 from J; bases not matched to a gene: 8. Germline V gene data show CDR1 as MNHEY and CDR2 as SVGAGI. The CDR3 loop is CASSSVAGRYNEQFF. The CDR3 region has the DNA TGTGCCAGCAGCTCAGTAGCGGGGCGATACAATGAGCAGTTCTTC.

The V and J genes are TRBV6-1 and TRBJ2-1; D gene ambiguous. Deletions cut 8 bases from V and 9 bases from J, with 14 bases between. Germline V gene data show CDR1 as MNHNS and CDR2 as SASEGT. The CDR3 loop spans 12 amino acids. The CDR3 nucleotides read TGTGCCAGCCGCCGGACCCGAGGTGAGCAGTTCTTC. It codes for CASRRTRGEQFF.

This clonotype has just a few counts. The chain uses TRBV13 and TRBJ1-2; 9 bases map to TRBD1. Unmatched junction bases numbered 5, after V lost 4 bases and J lost 8 bases. CDR1 is PRHDT and CDR2 is FYEKMQ in the germline V gene (reference sequence). This CDR3 is built from 13 residues. This CDR3 is CASSSWTGDGYTF. CDR3 sequence (DNA): TGTGCCAGCAGCTCCTGGACAGGGGACGGCTACACCTTC.

The V call is TRBV12-3 or TRBV12-4, the J call TRBJ2-7; D is unclear. Between the trimmed V and J ends, which lost 1 base and 3 bases, there was a span of 7 bases. CDR3 length: 13 residues. The CDR3 is CASSLVVGYEQYV. The CDR3 DNA reads as TGTGCCAGCAGTTTAGTGGTGGGCTACGAGCAGTACGTC.

This clonotype has more than one count but fewer than ten. The rearrangement joins TRBV7-3 to TRBJ2-6, with TRBD1 matching over 7 bases. The V gene end was trimmed by 5 bases and the J gene end by 0 bases; junction bases not matched to a gene: 7. The CDR3 consists of 17 residues. Germline CDR1 reads SGHTA; CDR2 reads FQGTGA. DNA for the CDR3: TGTGCCAGCAGCCCAGGGGACAGACACTCTGGGGCCAACGTCCTGACTTTC. Protein: CASSPGDRHSGANVLTF.